These 17 T cell receptor beta chains were all obtained from the same sample, sequenced in a study of monozygotic twins with cystic fibrosis. Produced via immunoSEQ multiplex PCR; TCRdb's table is partial and in-frame only. The repertoire holds over 25,000 clones, with 95% to 98% as singletons. Sequenced input: blood. Receptor source: a girl aged 2 to 9 with cystic fibrosis.

V gene TRBV7-2 combines with J gene TRBJ1-5, with D possibly matching TRBD1 (6 bases). Trimming left V 1 base short and J 5 bases short, with 9 bases between. The CDR3 covers 14 residues. Germline V gene sequence: CDR1 SGHTA, CDR2 FQGNSA. The CDR3 sequence: CASSLVGGDQPQHF. CDR3 DNA: TGTGCCAGCAGCTTAGTAGGGGGGGATCAGCCCCAGCATTTT.

The chain has TRBV30 and TRBJ1-2; 7 bases align to TRBD1. The CDR3 totals 17 residues. Germline CDR1 is GTSNPN and CDR2 is SVGIG (reference sequence). Trimming at V came to 3 bases and at J to 2 bases, leaving 15 bases not matched to a gene. CDR3 bases: TGTGCCTGGAGGGCCGGCACAGGGGACAGAGGAAACTATGGCTACACCTTC. This gives the protein CAWRAGTGDRGNYGYTF. Filled out from reference TRBV30 and TRBJ1-2, the complete variable domain reads SQTIHQWPATLVQPVGSPLSLECTVEGTSNPNLYWYRQAAGRGLQLLFYSVGIGQISSEVPQNLSASRPQDRQFILSSKKLLLSDSGFYLCAWRAGTGDRGNYGYTFGSGTRLTVV.

CDR3 sequence (DNA): TGTGCCAGCAGCGCGGGGACAGGCAACTACGAGCAGTACTTC. Translated: CASSAGTGNYEQYF. This chain links TRBV9 with TRBJ2-7; 8 bases fit TRBD1. The CDR3 runs 14 residues. Per germline, CDR1 SGDLS and CDR2 YYNGEE. With 3 bases clipped from V and 3 bases from J, the junction kept 5 bases outside the gene matches.

The chain carries TRBV18 and TRBJ1-1, with no clear D. This CDR3 is 12 amino acids long. CDR1 is KGHSH, CDR2 LQKENI, per germline. The germline V and J ends were trimmed by 2 bases and 5 bases, with 6 bases remaining between them. CDR3 sequence: CASSPGNTEAFF. The CDR3 nucleotides read TGTGCCAGCTCACCAGGGAATACTGAAGCTTTCTTT.

The V and J genes are TRBV28 and TRBJ2-5; no definite D call. Trimming removed 3 bases from V and 10 bases from J, with 9 bases in between. The CDR3 is 11 amino acids. Germline V CDR1 and CDR2: MDHEN, SYDVKM. The CDR3 DNA is TGTGCCAGCAGTTTTAGTGAGGACCAGTACTTC. It specifies CASSFSEDQYF. The full variable domain, rest sourced from reference TRBV28 and TRBJ2-5, is DVKVTQSSRYLVKRTGEKVFLECVQDMDHENMFWYRQDPGLGLRLIYFSYDVKMKEKGDIPEGYSVSREKKERFSLILESASTNQTSMYLCASSFSEDQYFGPGTRLLVL.

The chain has TRBV5-1 and TRBJ1-1; D unresolved. Germline assignment: CDR1 SGHRS and CDR2 YFSETQ. Trimming stripped 4 bases from V and 1 base from J, with 8 bases between. This CDR3 contains 13 residues. The CDR3 here is CASSPWRNTEAFF. The CDR3 nucleotides are TGCGCCAGCAGCCCATGGAGGAACACTGAAGCTTTCTTT.

The chain is built from TRBV30 and TRBJ2-2; TRBD1 is a possible D gene (5 bases). Trimming shortened V by 0 bases and J by 3 bases, and 11 bases separated the two germline ends. Germline V gene lookup returns CDR1 GTSNPN and CDR2 SVGIG (reference sequence). The CDR3 sequence is 15 residues long. The CDR3 is CAWSVDRAYTGELFF. DNA for the CDR3: TGTGCCTGGAGTGTCGACAGAGCTTACACCGGGGAGCTGTTTTTT.

The chain employs TRBV28 and TRBJ2-1; the match to TRBD2 covers 7 bases. V lost 8 bases and J lost 10; bases outside the gene matches: 5. This CDR3 has 11 amino acids. In germline, CDR1 is MDHEN, CDR2 SYDVKM. In DNA, the CDR3 is TGTGCCAGCCAGACTAGCATCGAGCAGTTCTTC. This gives the protein CASQTSIEQFF. Combining the CDR3 with reference TRBV28 and TRBJ2-1 gives the whole variable domain DVKVTQSSRYLVKRTGEKVFLECVQDMDHENMFWYRQDPGLGLRLIYFSYDVKMKEKGDIPEGYSVSREKKERFSLILESASTNQTSMYLCASQTSIEQFFGPGTRLTVL.

The chain links TRBV27 to TRBJ2-7, with D perhaps matching TRBD1 or TRBD2 (5 bases each). V dropped 2 bases and J dropped 5 bases, with 13 bases sitting between them. CDR1 is MNHEY, CDR2 SMNVEV, per germline (reference sequence). The CDR3 extends over 14 amino acids. CDR3 nucleotides: TGTGCCAGCAGTTTACTGGGGGAGATCCACGAGCAGTACTTC. Protein product: CASSLLGEIHEQYF.

This clone was counted between two and nine times. The sample contains more than one DNA sequence encoding this CDR3. The J gene is TRBJ2-7, the V gene TRBV11-2; D remains unclear. CDR1 and CDR2 (germline): SGHAT, FQNNGV. Trimming took 3 bases from V and 5 from J, leaving 5 bases between them. The CDR3 is 11 amino acids. CDR3 nucleotides: TGTGCCAGCAGCTTCCGGGACGAGCAGTACTTC. Protein sequence: CASSFRDEQYF.

V and J are TRBV2 and TRBJ1-2; D is perhaps TRBD1 (5 bases). This CDR3 is built from 15 residues. Between the trimmed V and J ends, which lost 6 bases and 3 bases, there was a span of 17 bases. Per the germline V gene, CDR1 is SNHLY and CDR2 is FYNNEI. CDR3 bases: TGTGCCAGCAGGGGCCGGGACCCCGCCCACTATGGCTACACCTTC. Its protein is CASRGRDPAHYGYTF.

The chain has TRBV5-6 and TRBJ2-7; TRBD1 is a possible D gene (6 bases). Looked up from germline, CDR1 is SGHDT and CDR2 is YYEEEE. The CDR3 spans 16 residues. V lost 0 bases, J lost 3 bases, and 16 bases lay in between. CDR3 DNA sequence: TGTGCCAGCAGCTTGGGGGGCAGGGGCTTGGTCTACGAGCAGTACTTC. Its translation: CASSLGGRGLVYEQYF.

The V call is TRBV5-1, the J call TRBJ2-7; the match to TRBD1 covers 10 bases. Germline V gives CDR1 SGHRS, CDR2 YFSETQ. The CDR3 has 14 amino acids. The trim removed 0 bases at V and 6 bases at J, leaving 3 bases unmatched. The CDR3 DNA reads TGCGCCAGCAGCTTGGTAGGGACAGGGGTCGAGCAGTACTTC. Translated: CASSLVGTGVEQYF.

V gene TRBV27 combines with J gene TRBJ2-1; the D is unclear. V dropped 2 bases and J dropped 7 bases, with 3 bases sitting between them. The germline V gene has CDR1 MNHEY and CDR2 SMNVEV (reference sequence). CDR3 length: 11 amino acids. This CDR3 reads CASSLGNEQFF. The CDR3 nucleotides read TGTGCCAGCAGTTTAGGGAATGAGCAGTTCTTC.

V is TRBV13 and J is TRBJ2-7; no firm D call. Germline assignment: CDR1 PRHDT and CDR2 FYEKMQ (reference sequence). CDR3 length equals 14 residues. Trimming cost V 9 bases and J 4 bases, with 19 bases left between them. The CDR3: CASTLKTAWYEQYF. DNA for the CDR3: TGTGCCAGTACACTCAAAACAGCGTGGTACGAGCAGTACTTC.

The chain uses TRBV9 and TRBJ2-5; 11 nucleotides agree with TRBD2. The CDR3 covers 17 residues. J gave up 2 bases and V 4 bases, and 10 bases lay outside the gene matches. Germline CDR1 and CDR2: SGDLS and YYNGEE. DNA for the CDR3: TGTGCCAGCAGCCCCTCCACTAGCGGGAGAGTTCAAGAGACCCAGTACTTC. Translation gives CASSPSTSGRVQETQYF.

The chain couples TRBV7-2 to TRBJ2-1; D gene uncertain. V shed 3 bases and J shed 1 base, with 22 bases lying between them. CDR1 and CDR2 from the germline V gene are SGHTA and FQGNSA. This CDR3 is 19 amino acids long. This CDR3 is CASSFPPLSPVRSYNEQFF. The CDR3 DNA sequence: TGTGCCAGCAGCTTCCCCCCCCTCTCCCCTGTCAGGTCCTACAATGAGCAGTTCTTC.